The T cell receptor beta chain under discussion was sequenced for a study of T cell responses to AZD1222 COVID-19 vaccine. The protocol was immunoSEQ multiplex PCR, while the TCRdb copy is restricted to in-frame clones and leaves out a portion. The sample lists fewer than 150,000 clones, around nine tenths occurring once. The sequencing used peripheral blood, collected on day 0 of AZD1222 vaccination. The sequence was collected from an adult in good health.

The CDR3: CANGQGVNTEAFF. The CDR3 bases are TGTGCCAACGGACAGGGGGTTAACACTGAAGCTTTCTTT. The V and J genes are TRBV2 and TRBJ1-1, with TRBD1 matching over 10 bases. Trimming removed 10 bases from V and 2 bases from J; junction bases left unmatched: 4. The CDR3 covers 13 residues. Germline V gene sequence: CDR1 SNHLY, CDR2 FYNNEI.